A selection of T cell receptor beta chains follows, all from one sample in a study of human T cells and chemical hapten exposure. TCRdb analysed the RACE reads with MiXCR anew, one entry per CDR3 protein. The sample has 90,000 to 110,000 distinct CDR3 sequences, 9.2% seen once. Source: whole blood, taken in connection with sensitization to the hapten diphenylcyclopropenone (DPC). These receptors were obtained from a woman in her 40s with alopecia areata. Some clones in this sample may be carry-over from other donors' samples. The conserved cysteine and the conserved F or W are not part of the CDR3 here.

v_call	j_call	cdr3_aa
TRBV24-1	TRBJ2-3	ATGGTPLDTQY
TRBV13	TRBJ2-2	ASSAGQGAGELF
TRBV27	TRBJ2-4	ASSPRSRTNIQY
TRBV7-9	TRBJ2-5	ASSKSQETQY
TRBV15	TRBJ1-2	ATSRFSDGNYGYT
TRBV20-1	TRBJ2-7	SARRVTSPYEQY
TRBV7-9	TRBJ2-3	ASSGQADTQY
TRBV5-1	TRBJ1-4	ASAGQADEKLF
TRBV11-2	TRBJ2-1	ASSLMGDEQF
TRBV11-3	TRBJ2-3	ASSSISSDTQY
TRBV9	TRBJ2-2	ASSVTGAYTGELF
TRBV7-2	TRBJ2-7	ASSLHGQGVSYEQY
TRBV9	TRBJ1-3	ASSVAGNLGNTIY
TRBV7-2	TRBJ2-3	ASSPTTSTDTQY
TRBV20-1	TRBJ1-2	SASDRGYGYT
TRBV7-9	TRBJ2-1	ASTTTGPYNEQF
TRBV7-8	TRBJ2-5	ASSGTGTKETQY
TRBV20-1	TRBJ2-5	SARQNELGRETQY
TRBV7-9	TRBJ2-1	ASSFSRSGGSDEQF
TRBV21-1	TRBJ1-2	ASSKDRVLNYGYT
TRBV29-1	TRBJ1-6	SVRIQGGDSPLH
TRBV2	TRBJ2-3	ATRREDTQY
TRBV11-3	TRBJ2-3	ASSSTTRTDTQY
TRBV3-1	TRBJ2-1	ASSQVSGGAYNEQF
TRBV15	TRBJ1-5	ATSRGRGLDWPQH
TRBV5-8	TRBJ2-2	ASSLGGSAGVLF
TRBV7-2	TRBJ2-7	ASSQPSLGEQY
TRBV4-2	TRBJ2-7	ASSRRTGSYEQY
TRBV6-2/TRBV6-3	TRBJ2-7	ASSYSGGIYEQY
TRBV3-1	TRBJ1-5	ASSHRGRNQPQH
TRBV18	TRBJ1-2	ASSRDGQGYVANYGYT
TRBV5-1	TRBJ2-7	ASSLERGVYEQY
TRBV5-7	TRBJ2-3	ASSLEEDQGGYTDTQY
TRBV18	TRBJ1-1	ASSPRAASVGTEAF
TRBV28	TRBJ2-7	ASSSGLRDSSYEQY
TRBV4-1	TRBJ1-1	ASSQDQGVPEAF
TRBV6-6	TRBJ1-4	ASSSNGQTEKLF
TRBV19	TRBJ1-3	ASSQDWGTGNTIY
TRBV16	TRBJ1-1	ASSQTGVNTEAF
TRBV20-1	TRBJ2-7	SANWGAYEQY
TRBV20-1	TRBJ1-1	SASYTDNTEAF
TRBV7-9	TRBJ1-2	ASSLAGIDYGYT
TRBV6-2/TRBV6-3	TRBJ1-6	ASSPDKGPLH
TRBV28	TRBJ2-3	ASSFGTQY
TRBV4-1	TRBJ1-6	ASSRAGTGLNSPLH
TRBV5-1	TRBJ2-4	ASSPDRGSGNIQY
TRBV7-9	TRBJ2-7	ASSLLAGSPYEQY
TRBV3-1	TRBJ1-5	ASSPSQGLDNQPQH
TRBV4-1	TRBJ1-1	ASIRSAGTLTEAF